Below are 11 T cell receptor beta chains sequenced from a single sample in a study of T cells after yellow fever vaccination. TCRdb recomputed calls from the 5' RACE reads with MiXCR, one row per CDR3 protein. Counted here are around 550,000 distinct CDR3 sequences, less than 20% occurring once; the ten biggest clones make up over 11%. The material was PBMCs, obtained 15 days after the yellow fever booster vaccination. Every receptor here comes from a man younger than 45 who received the YFV17D yellow fever vaccine.

This chain joins TRBV12-3 or TRBV12-4 and TRBJ2-2; maybe TRBD2 (6 bases). This CDR3 has 19 amino acids. Trimming shortened V by 5 bases and J by 1 base, and 23 bases separated the two germline ends. The chain's CDR3 is CASSGPVGGAGLNTGELFF. The CDR3 DNA reads as TGTGCCAGCAGTGGCCCGGTGGGCGGGGCGGGACTGAACACCGGGGAGCTGTTTTTT.

This clonotype was observed a few times. The gene calls are TRBV5-1 and TRBJ2-3; D might be TRBD2 (5 bases). Looked up from germline, CDR1 is SGHRS and CDR2 is YFSETQ. The CDR3 is 16 residues long. Trimming stripped 0 bases from V and 0 bases from J, with 11 bases between. The CDR3 region is CASSLGGSSSTDTQYF. As DNA, the CDR3 is TGCGCCAGCAGCTTGGGCGGGTCCTCTAGCACAGATACGCAGTATTTT.

This chain connects TRBV29-1 to TRBJ2-7; TRBD2 might be the D (5 bases). The V gene's germline CDR1 is SQVTM and CDR2 ANQGSEA. The V end lost 3 bases, the J end lost 0 bases, and 9 bases lay between the germline ends. There are 13 residues in the CDR3. The CDR3 reads CSVDRGSSYEQYF. In DNA form, the CDR3 reads TGCAGCGTTGACCGGGGAAGCTCCTACGAGCAGTACTTC.

This chain connects TRBV19 to TRBJ2-1, with TRBD2 identical over 9 bases. The CDR3 has 13 amino acids. The V and J ends lost 10 bases and 6 bases, in that order; junction bases with no gene match: 7. CDR1 is LNHDA, CDR2 SQIVND, per germline (reference sequence). In nucleotides, the CDR3 is TGTGCCACCCGGGGCGGGAGGGTCAATGAGCAGTTCTTC. This sequence encodes CATRGGRVNEQFF.

V gene TRBV4-2 combines with J gene TRBJ1-1; 8 bases map to TRBD1. CDR1 LGHNA and CDR2 YNFKEQ come from the germline V gene. The CDR3 has 14 residues. Trimming took 1 base from V and 3 from J; bases not matched to a gene: 1. The CDR3 reads CASSQVDRDTEAFF. The CDR3 DNA is TGTGCCAGCAGCCAAGTGGACAGGGACACTGAAGCTTTCTTT.

This clonotype appeared a few times. This sequence joins TRBV25-1 and TRBJ2-7; 9 bases map to TRBD2. V lost 3 bases to trimming and J lost 2 bases; unmatched junction nucleotides: 5. Looked up from germline, CDR1 is MGHDK and CDR2 is SYGVNS. The length of the CDR3 is 15 residues. This chain's CDR3 is CASSDVASGAYEQYF. The CDR3 DNA reads TGTGCCAGCAGTGACGTCGCTAGCGGGGCCTACGAGCAGTACTTC.

This clonotype was counted only a few times. The chain carries TRBV19 and TRBJ1-6; D not resolved. There are 13 residues in the CDR3. The V and J ends lost 5 bases and 8 bases respectively, with 10 bases between them. Germline CDR1 LNHDA, CDR2 SQIVND (reference sequence). The CDR3 loop reads CASSPVLYSPLHF. CDR3 coding DNA: TGTGCCAGTAGTCCCGTACTCTATTCACCCCTCCACTTT.

V gene TRBV6-1 combines with J gene TRBJ2-3, with D maybe TRBD1 (6 bases). This CDR3 has 16 residues. Germline V CDR1 and CDR2: MNHNS, SASEGT. V lost 7 bases and J 2 bases, leaving 19 bases between the germline ends. In DNA, the CDR3 is TGTGCCAGCAAGGTTTCAGGGGCGACCCTCACAGATACGCAGTATTTT. Translated, it gives CASKVSGATLTDTQYF.

This chain uses TRBV4-3 with TRBJ2-2, with no clear D. Germline lookup yields CDR1 LGHNA and CDR2 YSLEER. Trimming cost V 0 bases and J 1 base, with 12 bases left between them. The CDR3 is 17 residues long. The CDR3, as DNA: TGCGCCAGCAGCCAAGATCCCCTGGTCCAGAACACCGGGGAGCTGTTTTTT. This encodes CASSQDPLVQNTGELFF.

This clonotype is a singleton in its sample. CDR3 sequence reads: CASRVGAPNVLTF. CDR3 DNA: TGTGCCAGTAGAGTGGGAGCGCCCAACGTCCTGACTTTC. The chain has TRBV19 and TRBJ2-6, with a tentative D call TRBD2 (5 bases). The ends were cut back, 6 bases at V and 8 bases at J, with 11 bases in the middle. The CDR3 totals 13 residues. CDR1 and CDR2 from the germline V gene are LNHDA and SQIVND (reference sequence).

This rearrangement joins TRBV7-2 to TRBJ2-7, with D uncertain. Trimming left V 0 bases short and J 2 bases short, with 11 bases between. The CDR3 spans 15 residues. Germline V gene lookup returns CDR1 SGHTA and CDR2 FQGNSA. The CDR3 region is CASSLAFNPTYEQYF. The CDR3, as DNA: TGTGCCAGCAGCTTAGCGTTTAATCCTACCTACGAGCAGTACTTC.